This TCR beta chain is drawn from a study of T cell responses to AZD1222 COVID-19 vaccine. Study overall: Pooled in the analysis were second doses at about 4 or about 12 weeks.

This CDR3 region has 17 residues. CDR1 is MNHEY and CDR2 is SMNVEV in the germline V gene (reference sequence). Trimming removed 5 bases from V and 3 bases from J; junction bases left unmatched: 11. Produced via immunoSEQ multiplex PCR; TCRdb's table is partial and in-frame only. The profile shows around 200,000 clones, around 88% of them singletons. The clonotype was recovered from an adult in good health. The sequenced sample was peripheral blood, obtained on day 0 of AZD1222 vaccination. The chain has TRBV27 and TRBJ1-4; 8 positions agree with TRBD1. The CDR3 here is CASSLTRTGPPNEKLFF. The CDR3 DNA is TGTGCCAGCAGTCTTACCCGGACAGGGCCCCCTAATGAAAAACTGTTTTTT.